The 18 T cell receptor beta chains in this list originate from one sample, sequenced in a study of blood T cells in healthy people across ages. PCR was performed a second time for about 7 to 12 cycles using a sample-barcoded 5' primer and a J-beta primer mix. TCRdb called the 5' RACE reads again in MiXCR, with one record for every CDR3 protein. The sample contains roughly 1.6 million distinct CDR3 sequences, 30% to 35% of which appear only once. The sample was blood. The receptors stem from a woman under 40 in good health.

About this clonotype itself: An end of the junction does not agree with germline; a read error may underlie this. This sequence joins TRBV4-1 and TRBJ2-1, with unresolved D. The CDR3 has 15 amino acids. CDR1 MGHRA and CDR2 YSYEKL come from the germline V gene. CDR3 DNA sequence: TGCGCCAGCAACCAAGCCCTTAGCTCCTACAATGAGCAGTTCTTC. Protein: CASNQALSSYNEQFF.

The chain carries TRBV20-1 and TRBJ1-1; the match to TRBD1 covers 7 bases. Germline-derived CDR1 and CDR2 are DFQATT and SNEGSKA (reference sequence). V trimming: 3 bases; J trimming: 0 bases; junction bases outside the gene matches: 10. CDR3 length equals 16 residues. This CDR3 is CSASRDSGVMNTEAFF. The CDR3 bases are TGCAGTGCTAGCCGGGACAGCGGCGTAATGAACACTGAAGCTTTCTTT.

Notes on this clonotype: This may stem from a read error, because a much larger clone lies one nucleotide away. J is TRBJ2-7 and V is TRBV29-1; TRBD1 aligns across 10 bases. The CDR3 contains 14 residues. The J segment lost 0 bases and the V segment lost 6 bases, leaving 5 bases of the junction unmatched. Germline CDR1 SQVTM, CDR2 ANQGSEA. CDR3 DNA sequence: TGCAGCGTCCCCGGGACAGGGGACTCCTACGAGCAGTACTTC. This gives the protein CSVPGTGDSYEQYF.

There are a few counts of this clonotype. The V call is TRBV2, the J call TRBJ2-5; D is unclear. The ends were cut back, 6 bases at V and 1 base at J, with 6 bases in the middle. The CDR3 totals 12 residues. Germline loops: CDR1 SNHLY, CDR2 FYNNEI. This chain's CDR3 is CASRDAQETQYF. The CDR3 coding sequence is TGTGCCAGCAGGGACGCCCAAGAGACCCAGTACTTC.

This CDR3 is CATSLGTLTSAIDTQYF. CDR3 DNA sequence: TGTGCCACCAGCCTCGGGACTCTAACCAGCGCCATAGATACGCAGTATTTT. The chain recombines TRBV15 with TRBJ2-3; perhaps TRBD2 as D (6 bases). V was shortened by 5 bases and J by 5 bases, with 23 bases between the two germline ends. The length of the CDR3 is 17 residues. The germline V gene encodes CDR1 LNHNV and CDR2 YYDKDF (reference sequence).

The gene calls are TRBV4-1 and TRBJ1-1; perhaps TRBD1 as D (5 bases). V gave up 3 bases and J gave up 1 base, with 12 bases separating them. The CDR3 is 15 residues long. In germline, CDR1 is MGHRA, CDR2 YSYEKL. The CDR3 nucleotides are TGCGCCAGCAGCCATCCACCAGGACAGAACACTGAAGCTTTCTTT. This gives the protein CASSHPPGQNTEAFF.

This clonotype has ten or more counts. The V call is TRBV12-3 or TRBV12-4, the J call TRBJ2-1, with TRBD1 matching 8 bases. CDR3 length: 12 amino acids. V trimming: 6 bases; J trimming: 12 bases; junction bases outside the gene matches: 7. The CDR3 DNA sequence: TGTGCCAGCAGCATTGACAGGGGAAGGCAGTTCTTC. Its translation is CASSIDRGRQFF.

This clonotype was counted only a few times. The rearrangement links TRBV5-1 to TRBJ2-1; 7 bases are a match to TRBD1. This CDR3 region has 15 residues. CDR1 is SGHRS and CDR2 is YFSETQ in the germline V gene. V lost 2 bases, J lost 6 bases, and 8 bases stayed unmatched. The CDR3 sequence: CASSLIDRDLNEQFF. As DNA, the CDR3 is TGCGCCAGCAGCTTAATAGACAGGGATCTCAATGAGCAGTTCTTC.

About this clonotype: This clone may be a read error of a much larger clone one base away. This chain connects TRBV20-1 to TRBJ2-5; TRBD2 might be the D (6 bases). There are 15 residues in the CDR3. CDR1 is DFQATT and CDR2 is SNEGSKA in the germline V gene (reference sequence). V was clipped by 2 bases and J by 5 bases, with 18 bases between them. In nucleotides, the CDR3 is TGCAGTGCTAGATTTAGGAGGGTCGGATGGGAGACCCAGTACTTC. Translated, it gives CSARFRRVGWETQYF.

V is TRBV30 and J is TRBJ2-3; D may match TRBD1 or TRBD2 (5 bases each). The CDR3 consists of 13 residues. The V gene's germline CDR1 is GTSNPN and CDR2 SVGIG (reference sequence). Deletions cut 6 bases from V and 0 bases from J, with 10 bases between. CDR3 DNA sequence: TGTGCCTGCCGGGGCATTAGCACAGATACGCAGTATTTT. The encoded protein is CACRGISTDTQYF.

The chain uses TRBV29-1 and TRBJ2-3; D gene ambiguous. CDR3 size: 15 residues. CDR1 and CDR2 (germline): SQVTM, ANQGSEA. V was pared by 3 bases and J by 0 bases, with 13 bases between. The CDR3 is CSVDPGAASTDTQYF. CDR3 nucleotide sequence: TGCAGCGTTGATCCGGGCGCCGCTAGCACAGATACGCAGTATTTT.

This clonotype appeared a few times. The rearrangement links TRBV12-3 or TRBV12-4 to TRBJ1-2; D gene unclear. This CDR3 is built from 14 residues. V lost 4 bases, J lost 0 bases, and 9 bases lay in between. CDR3 in DNA: TGTGCCAGCAGTTCCCAAGCTTCTAACTATGGCTACACCTTC. Translated, it gives CASSSQASNYGYTF.

This clonotype was observed a handful of times. The chain uses TRBV6-5 and TRBJ2-1; 7 nucleotides agree with TRBD2. This CDR3 contains 14 residues. The germline gives CDR1 MNHEY, CDR2 SVGAGI. Trimming at V came to 3 bases and at J to 7 bases, leaving 6 bases not matched to a gene. CDR3 sequence (DNA): TGTGCCAGCAGTTATAGCCAGGGAGGGAATGAGCAGTTCTTC. This translates into CASSYSQGGNEQFF.

The chain recombines TRBV25-1 with TRBJ2-1, with TRBD1 as a possible D gene (5 bases). V was cut by 8 bases and J by 2 bases, with 25 bases left in between. The length of the CDR3 is 18 residues. Per germline, CDR1 MGHDK and CDR2 SYGVNS. Here the CDR3 reads CASLKLELGLGPYNEQFF. The CDR3 DNA sequence: TGTGCCAGCCTGAAGCTGGAGCTGGGGCTTGGCCCCTACAATGAGCAGTTCTTC.

The CDR3 loop is CASISLGLNTEAFF. The CDR3 DNA reads TGTGCCAGCATTTCACTCGGATTGAACACTGAAGCTTTCTTT. The V gene is TRBV27, the J gene TRBJ1-1, with D unclear. The V gene's germline CDR1 is MNHEY and CDR2 SMNVEV (reference sequence). The CDR3 length is 14 residues. V gave up 7 bases and J gave up 0 bases, with 12 bases separating them.

The sample holds many counts of this clonotype. The CDR3 loop reads CASSPRGGGYNEQFF. In DNA, the CDR3 is TGTGCCAGCAGCCCGCGGGGGGGAGGTTACAATGAGCAGTTCTTC. The chain couples TRBV2 to TRBJ2-1; 9 bases agree with TRBD2. Trimming at V came to 6 bases and at J to 4 bases, leaving 7 bases not matched to a gene. The CDR3 has 15 residues. Germline values: CDR1 SNHLY, CDR2 FYNNEI.

The V call is TRBV14, the J call TRBJ2-7; D is ambiguous. The germline V gene has CDR1 SGHDN and CDR2 FVKESK. CDR3 length: 12 residues. Trimming removed 4 bases at V and 6 bases at J, with 10 bases between. The CDR3: CASSPIAGEQYF. The CDR3 DNA is TGTGCCAGCAGCCCGATAGCCGGCGAGCAGTACTTC.

Details on this clonotype: Its ends do not fully match the called genes, so a read error is possible. The chain has TRBV5-1 and TRBJ2-6, with D possibly TRBD1 on 5 matching bases. This CDR3 contains 14 residues. Germline CDR1 SGHRS, CDR2 YFSETQ. The DNA for the CDR3 is TGCGCCAGCAGAACAGGATCTGGGGCCAACGTCTGGCCTTTC. Translated, it gives CASRTGSGANVWPF.